These T cell receptor beta chains were read from a single sample in a study of siplizumab effects on memory and regulatory T cells. Assay: immunoSEQ multiplex PCR; the TCRdb copy retains only in-frame clones and omits some. Here the sample spans over 85,000 clones, 94% being singletons. Sequences were obtained from non-Treg CD4+ T cells sorted from blood. The receptors here all came from a human donor in good health. Both conserved end residues are part of each CDR3. The order of the fields is J gene, V gene, D gene, clone size, CDR3 DNA, CDR3 protein. A D gene is named only where the DNA matches it firmly. Where a row states a size, it is once, few, many or the class of an expanded clone; other rows omit it.

>TRBJ2-2|TRBV19|TRBD2|-
TGTGCCAGTAGTGAAGGGGCGGGAGTCGCCGGGGAGCTGTTTTTT
CASSEGAGVAGELFF
>TRBJ1-2|TRBV6-5|-|-
TGTGCCAGCAGTTACAGGGCTCTGGGGCGCGATGGCTACACCTTC
CASSYRALGRDGYTF
>TRBJ2-1|TRBV11-3|TRBD2|-
TGTGCCAGCAGCCGACTAGCGGGAGTATACAATGAGCAGTTCTTC
CASSRLAGVYNEQFF
>TRBJ1-5|TRBV27|-|-
TGTGCCAGCAAAGCGGGGTCGGGGAATAGCAATCAGCCCCAGCATTTT
CASKAGSGNSNQPQHF
>TRBJ2-7|TRBV10-3|TRBD1|-
TGTGCCATCAGTCGGACAGGGGGCATGTACGAGCAGTACTTC
CAISRTGGMYEQYF
>TRBJ1-2|TRBV30|-|-
TGTGCCTGGCGTGTCCCGGGACGGCTATATGGCTACACCTTC
CAWRVPGRLYGYTF
>TRBJ1-1|TRBV7-3|-|-
TGTGCCAGCAGCTTAATGGGTCAGGGCGCTGAAGCTTTCTTT
CASSLMGQGAEAFF
>TRBJ2-3|TRBV15|TRBD2|-
TGTGCCACCAGCGGGGGACTAGCGGGAGAGGATACGCAGTATTTT
CATSGGLAGEDTQYF
>TRBJ1-4|TRBV6-5|-|once
TGTGCCAGCAGGCGTTCAAGGGCTAATGAAAAACTGTTTTTT
CASRRSRANEKLFF
>TRBJ2-3|TRBV18|TRBD1|-
TGTGCCAGCGCGAGACAGGGGGGAGATACGCAGTATTTT
CASARQGGDTQYF
>TRBJ2-1|TRBV6-1|-|-
TGTGCCAGCAGTGTCCTCTACAATGAGCAGTTCTTC
CASSVLYNEQFF
>TRBJ2-7|TRBV5-8|TRBD1|-
TGTGCCAGCAGTCCCGGGACAGGGGTGACCTACGAGCAGTACTTC
CASSPGTGVTYEQYF
>TRBJ2-3|TRBV27|-|-
TGTGCCAGCAGTTTCGGCGGAGCCACAGATACGCAGTATTTT
CASSFGGATDTQYF
>TRBJ2-5|TRBV6-1|TRBD1|-
TGTGCCAGCAGTGTAGGAACCGGGACAGGGATTGGAGAGACCCAGTACTTC
CASSVGTGTGIGETQYF
>TRBJ1-5|TRBV2|-|few
TGTGCCAGCAGTGGAGGGAGGGACGGACTGAATCAGCCCCAGCATTTT
CASSGGRDGLNQPQHF
>TRBJ1-2|TRBV4-2|-|-
TGTGCCAGCAGCCAATTGGAGGCGGCCCTCCCTCATGGCTACACCTTC
CASSQLEAALPHGYTF
>TRBJ2-7|TRBV4-1|TRBD2|-
TGCGCCAGCAGCCAAGTTATAGCGGGAGGGCGGGAGCAGTACTTC
CASSQVIAGGREQYF
>TRBJ2-3|TRBV2|TRBD2|few
TGTGCCAGCCGGGGACTAGCGGGAGGGCCGTTTTCAGATACGCAGTATTTT
CASRGLAGGPFSDTQYF
>TRBJ2-5|TRBV18|-|once
TGTGCCAGCTCGACGAAAGAGACCCAGTACTTC
CASSTKETQYF
>TRBJ1-2|TRBV30|-|-
TGTGCCTGGAGTGAAAACAGTTTTTATGGCTACACCTTC
CAWSENSFYGYTF
>TRBJ2-7|TRBV27|TRBD1|-
TGTGCCAGCGGAACCCGGGACAGGGGCCACGAGCAGTACTTC
CASGTRDRGHEQYF
>TRBJ2-5|TRBV11-2|TRBD2|once
TGTGCCAGCAGCCCGGGACTAGCGGGGTGGGAGACCCAGTACTTC
CASSPGLAGWETQYF
>TRBJ2-7|TRBV30|-|-
TGTGCCTGGAGTTTAGCGGCGCTAACCTACGAGCAGTACTTC
CAWSLAALTYEQYF
>TRBJ2-5|TRBV4-2|TRBD2|-
TGTGCCAGCAGCCAAGATTGGGAGGGAGGGGAGACCCAGTACTTC
CASSQDWEGGETQYF
>TRBJ2-7|TRBV29-1|TRBD2|once
TGCAGCGTTGCGTATTCTAGCGGGAGTGGAGAGCAGTACTTC
CSVAYSSGSGEQYF
>TRBJ2-7|TRBV6-5|TRBD1|-
TGTGCCAGCAGTTACTCAGGACAGGGGCCCTACGAGCAGTACTTC
CASSYSGQGPYEQYF
>TRBJ2-5|TRBV5-1|TRBD2|once
TGCGCCAGCAGCTTAACTAGCGGGGGGGCCGAGACCCAGTACTTC
CASSLTSGGAETQYF
>TRBJ2-3|TRBV21-1|-|-
TGTGCCAGCAGTTTTGTAAGCACAGATACGCAGTATTTT
CASSFVSTDTQYF
>TRBJ2-2|TRBV7-3|TRBD2|-
TGTGCCAGCAGCCTGTTGGGGGAGGGGACCGGGGAGCTGTTTTTT
CASSLLGEGTGELFF
>TRBJ2-7|TRBV11-3|-|-
TGTGCCAGCAGCTTAGAGGGGGCGCTTGAGCAGTACTTC
CASSLEGALEQYF
>TRBJ2-1|TRBV5-4|TRBD2|-
TGTGCCAGCAGCTTGGGTAGCGGGAGGGCCAATGAGCAGTTCTTC
CASSLGSGRANEQFF
>TRBJ2-7|TRBV6-1|TRBD1|-
TGTGCCAGCAGTACTAGACAGGGGGCATGGTACGAGCAGTACTTC
CASSTRQGAWYEQYF
>TRBJ2-5|TRBV29-1|-|-
TGCAGCGTAGGAGCCGGGGTGACCCAGTACTTC
CSVGAGVTQYF
>TRBJ1-1|TRBV7-9|-|-
TGTGCCAGCAGCTTAAGTCCCGTAGCTGAAGCTTTCTTT
CASSLSPVAEAFF
>TRBJ2-7|TRBV7-3|-|-
-
CASSFGPGREQYF
>TRBJ2-7|TRBV30|-|-
TGTGCCTGGAGTGTACAGGGCAAATCCTACGAGCAGTACTTC
CAWSVQGKSYEQYF
>TRBJ2-5|TRBV18|-|-
TGTGCCAGCTCACCACCGACACAAGAGACCCAGTACTTC
CASSPPTQETQYF
>TRBJ1-4|TRBV29-1|-|-
TGCAGCGCCCAATCTGGTGAAAAACTGTTTTTT
CSAQSGEKLFF
>TRBJ1-1|TRBV6-1|-|-
TGTGCCAGCAGTGAAGGGAGGACTGAAGCTTTCTTT
CASSEGRTEAFF
>TRBJ1-4|TRBV4-1|-|-
TGCGCCAGCAGCCAACCGGGGCAGGTGCGAGAAAAACTGTTTTTT
CASSQPGQVREKLFF
>TRBJ2-2|TRBV7-3|-|-
TGTGCCAGCAGCTTAGTTAAGGTTGGCGGGGAGCTGTTTTTT
CASSLVKVGGELFF
>TRBJ2-7|TRBV27|-|-
TGTGCCAGCAGTTTGGCCAGAAACTCCTACGAGCAGTACTTC
CASSLARNSYEQYF
>TRBJ2-1|TRBV2|-|-
TGTGCCAGCAGTGAATTACATGAGCAGTTCTTC
CASSELHEQFF
>TRBJ1-6|TRBV6-1|-|-
TGTGCCAGCAGGGAGGTGGGGGATAATTCACCCCTCCACTTT
CASREVGDNSPLHF
>TRBJ1-1|TRBV5-6|TRBD1|-
TGTGCCAGCAGCTCACGGCTCAGGGGGCGGAACACTGAAGCTTTCTTT
CASSSRLRGRNTEAFF
>TRBJ2-5|TRBV11-2|TRBD1|-
TGTGCCAGCAGAGAAGGGACAGGGGAGGCCCAAGAGACCCAGTACTTC
CASREGTGEAQETQYF
>TRBJ2-5|TRBV9|TRBD2|-
TGTGCCAGCTCGGGCAGCGGGAGTGAGGAGACCCAGTACTTC
CASSGSGSEETQYF
>TRBJ2-7|TRBV27|-|-
TGTGCCAGCACCCGAGGCAGGGACTACGAGCAGTACTTC
CASTRGRDYEQYF
>TRBJ1-1|TRBV19|-|-
TGTGCCAGTAGTATGGGAGGGCAGAACACTGAAGCTTTCTTT
CASSMGGQNTEAFF